The 30 T cell receptor beta chains presented below share a single source sample, sequenced in a study of STAT5B mutations in CD4+ large granular lymphocyte leukemia. Using immunoSEQ multiplex PCR, the repertoire was profiled, and TCRdb retains in-frame clones only, with some absent. The sample records under 35,000 clones, around 73% being singletons. Sequencing was performed on CD4+ T cells from blood buffy coats. The receptors stem from a human donor in good health.

A few counts support this clone. The chain links TRBV6-1 to TRBJ1-1, with D maybe TRBD1 (6 bases). Germline-derived CDR1 and CDR2 are MNHNS and SASEGT. Trimming left V 7 bases short and J 8 bases short, with 11 bases between. The CDR3 sequence is 11 residues long. The CDR3 spells CASIRTGEAFF. The CDR3 DNA is TGTGCCAGCATCCGCACAGGGGAAGCTTTCTTT.

The chain has TRBV7-8 and TRBJ2-1, with TRBD2 matching 7 bases. Germline V gene data show CDR1 as SGHVS and CDR2 as FQNEAQ. The ends lost 1 base at V and 6 bases at J; junction bases unmatched: 3. This CDR3 has 14 residues. CDR3 sequence reads: CASSLGEGFNEQFF. In DNA, the CDR3 is TGTGCCAGCAGCTTAGGGGAGGGCTTCAATGAGCAGTTCTTC.

V and J are TRBV11-3 and TRBJ1-3; D is unresolved. The length of the CDR3 is 16 residues. Trimming stripped 0 bases from V and 2 bases from J, with 11 bases between. Germline V lookup: CDR1 SGHNT, CDR2 YENEEA. The CDR3 spells CASSLDTPRTGNTIYF. The CDR3 DNA is TGTGCCAGCAGCTTAGATACCCCTCGTACTGGAAACACCATATATTTT. Full variable domain (rest looked up from reference TRBV11-3 and TRBJ1-3): EAGVVQSPRYKIIEKKQPVAFWCNPISGHNTLYWYLQNLGQGPELLIRYENEEAVDDSQLPKDRFSAERLKGVDSTLKIQPAELGDSAVYLCASSLDTPRTGNTIYFGEGSWLTVV.

The chain recombines TRBV5-1 with TRBJ1-6; D not resolved. Germline V lookup: CDR1 SGHRS, CDR2 YFSETQ. This CDR3 comprises 13 residues. The germline V and J ends were trimmed by 0 bases and 6 bases, with 4 bases remaining between them. The CDR3 DNA follows: TGCGCCAGCAGCTTGGAGGCTAATTCACCCCTCCACTTT. Translated, it gives CASSLEANSPLHF.

The rearrangement joins TRBV27 to TRBJ1-1; unclear D gene. Trimming took off 2 bases at V and 1 base at J, with 5 bases between the two ends. This CDR3 contains 13 residues. The germline CDR1 and CDR2 sequences are MNHEY and SMNVEV (reference sequence). In DNA form, the CDR3 reads TGTGCCAGCAGTTTAGGGTCGAACACTGAAGCTTTCTTT. Translated: CASSLGSNTEAFF.

The chain links TRBV13 to TRBJ2-2; the D call may be TRBD1 or TRBD2 (5 bases each). Germline V gene lookup returns CDR1 PRHDT and CDR2 FYEKMQ (reference sequence). V was trimmed by 5 bases and J by 2 bases, leaving 12 bases between them. The CDR3 has 15 amino acids. The CDR3, as DNA: TGTGCCAGCAGCGCCCGGGACCACAACACCGGGGAGCTGTTTTTT. This gives the protein CASSARDHNTGELFF.

This chain links TRBV5-4 with TRBJ2-1, with TRBD2 identical over 8 bases. V trimming: 1 base; J trimming: 8 bases; junction bases outside the gene matches: 8. This CDR3 has 15 residues. CDR1 is SGHNT, CDR2 YYREEE, per germline (reference sequence). CDR3 coding DNA: TGTGCCAGCAGCTTGATTGGGGGGACTAGAGATGAGCAGTTCTTC. Translating it yields CASSLIGGTRDEQFF.

The chain uses TRBV6-1 and TRBJ2-5; 9 nucleotides agree with TRBD1. CDR1 is MNHNS, CDR2 SASEGT, per germline. J was trimmed by 4 bases and V by 4 bases; bases with no gene match: 7. The CDR3 runs 15 residues. The CDR3 region has the DNA TGTGCCAGCAGTGTTACAGGGGGCGCGTCAGAGACCCAGTACTTC. Protein: CASSVTGGASETQYF.

This chain uses TRBV4-3 with TRBJ1-6; the match to TRBD1 covers 10 bases. The junction had 6 bases not matched to a gene; V was cut back by 0 bases and J by 4 bases. Germline CDR1 and CDR2: LGHNA and YSLEER. This CDR3 has 18 residues. CDR3 coding DNA: TGCGCCAGCAGCCAAGAGTTGGACAGGGGGACTTATAATTCACCCCTCCACTTT. It encodes CASSQELDRGTYNSPLHF.

This clone has more than one count but fewer than ten. The chain is built from TRBV6-1 and TRBJ1-5; 9 bases line up with TRBD1. The J segment lost 2 bases and the V segment lost 5 bases, leaving 4 bases of the junction unmatched. Germline CDR1 MNHNS, CDR2 SASEGT. This CDR3 spans 15 amino acids. The CDR3: CASSTGGRGNQPQHF. The CDR3 DNA is TGTGCCAGCAGTACAGGGGGCCGAGGCAATCAGCCCCAGCATTTT.

This chain links TRBV18 with TRBJ1-2; D is possibly TRBD1 (6 bases). The germline gives CDR1 KGHSH, CDR2 LQKENI. The germline V and J ends were trimmed by 5 bases and 5 bases, with 12 bases remaining between them. The CDR3 is 13 residues long. In DNA, the CDR3 is TGTGCCAGCTCAGACAGCCAGGGGTATGGCTACACCTTC. Its protein product is CASSDSQGYGYTF.

The chain recombines TRBV6-4 with TRBJ2-1, with 7 bases aligning to TRBD2. The CDR3 consists of 16 residues. Per the germline V gene, CDR1 is MRHNA and CDR2 is SNTAGT. With 0 bases clipped from V and 7 bases from J, the junction kept 9 bases outside the gene matches. The CDR3 DNA follows: TGTGCCAGCAGTGACTCCGGCGGGAGCCGTAGAAATGAGCAGTTCTTC. It yields the protein CASSDSGGSRRNEQFF.

The rearrangement joins TRBV29-1 to TRBJ2-3; weak D call: TRBD2 (6 bases). Trimming cost V 4 bases and J 0 bases, with 11 bases left between them. The length of the CDR3 is 14 residues. The germline V gene has CDR1 SQVTM and CDR2 ANQGSEA. CDR3 sequence: CSVAAGTSTDTQYF. The CDR3 DNA reads TGCAGCGTTGCCGCGGGGACTAGCACAGATACGCAGTATTTT.

The chain has TRBV9 and TRBJ2-7; 8 nucleotides match TRBD2. CDR3 length equals 15 residues. Germline loops: CDR1 SGDLS, CDR2 YYNGEE. V shed 3 bases and J 1 base; nucleotides not matched to a gene: 6. The chain's CDR3 is CASSAAGATSYEQYF. The CDR3 nucleotides read TGTGCCAGCAGCGCAGCGGGGGCGACGTCCTACGAGCAGTACTTC.

V usage is TRBV29-1 and J usage is TRBJ2-1, with D uncertain. The CDR3 runs 12 residues. Germline V lookup: CDR1 SQVTM, CDR2 ANQGSEA. V was pared by 6 bases and J by 0 bases, with 6 bases between. The CDR3 protein is CSVGSSYNEQFF. DNA of the CDR3: TGCAGCGTGGGAAGCTCCTACAATGAGCAGTTCTTC.

The J gene is TRBJ2-7, the V gene TRBV7-9; 8 bases fit TRBD2. CDR1 is SEHNR, CDR2 FQNEAQ, per germline (reference sequence). Trimming removed 3 bases from V and 7 bases from J; junction bases left unmatched: 11. The CDR3 is 15 residues long. The CDR3 coding sequence is TGTGCCAGCAGCTTTCCAGCGGGGGCTAACCGGGAGCAGTACTTC. It codes for CASSFPAGANREQYF.

The chain employs TRBV10-1 and TRBJ2-5; unclear D gene. This CDR3 is 13 amino acids long. Trimming took 3 bases from V and 4 from J, leaving 9 bases between them. CDR1 WNHNN and CDR2 SYGVQD come from the germline V gene (reference sequence). The CDR3: CASSEEASETQYF. The DNA for the CDR3 is TGCGCCAGCAGTGAAGAGGCTTCAGAGACCCAGTACTTC.

There are a few counts of this clone. This chain uses TRBV19 with TRBJ2-6; TRBD1 might be the D (5 bases). Trimming removed 6 bases at V and 0 bases at J, with 9 bases between. Looked up from germline, CDR1 is LNHDA and CDR2 is SQIVND (reference sequence). The CDR3 has 15 residues. DNA of the CDR3: TGTGCCAGTAGGACAGAAGCCTCTGGGGCCAACGTCCTGACTTTC. Translation gives CASRTEASGANVLTF.

The genes are TRBV10-3 and TRBJ2-3; 11 bases agree with TRBD2. The V gene end was trimmed by 3 bases and the J gene end by 4 bases; junction bases not matched to a gene: 6. The CDR3 has 16 residues. CDR1 is ENHRY, CDR2 SYGVKD, per germline. Here the CDR3 DNA reads TGTGCCATCAGTGATAGGGTAGCGGGGGGGTCAGATACGCAGTATTTT. Its translation: CAISDRVAGGSDTQYF.

The chain has TRBV30 and TRBJ1-2; D unresolved. Trimming shortened V by 0 bases and J by 0 bases, and 5 bases separated the two germline ends. Looked up from germline, CDR1 is GTSNPN and CDR2 is SVGIG (reference sequence). The CDR3 extends over 13 amino acids. The CDR3 reads CAWSVEANYGYTF. The CDR3 DNA sequence: TGTGCCTGGAGTGTCGAAGCTAACTATGGCTACACCTTC.

The chain combines TRBV7-8 with TRBJ2-4; either TRBD1 or TRBD2 may fit D (5 bases each). Germline V gene lookup returns CDR1 SGHVS and CDR2 FQNEAQ. V was cut by 2 bases and J by 0 bases, with 17 bases left in between. The CDR3 totals 18 residues. The CDR3: CASSLPPGTDLAKNIQYF. In DNA, the CDR3 is TGTGCCAGCAGCTTACCCCCCGGGACGGACTTAGCCAAAAACATTCAGTACTTC.

The chain employs TRBV19 and TRBJ2-5; D not certain. The CDR3 has 13 residues. Deletions cut 3 bases from V and 5 bases from J, with 10 bases between. Germline values: CDR1 LNHDA, CDR2 SQIVND (reference sequence). CDR3 protein: CASSISWLETQYF. CDR3 nucleotide sequence: TGTGCCAGTAGTATTTCATGGTTGGAGACCCAGTACTTC.

This chain links TRBV7-9 with TRBJ2-2; D possibly corresponds to TRBD1 (5 bases). Per germline, CDR1 SEHNR and CDR2 FQNEAQ (reference sequence). The CDR3 consists of 10 residues. V lost 7 bases and J 12 bases, leaving 9 bases between the germline ends. The CDR3 sequence is CASNPGKLFF. DNA of the CDR3: TGTGCCAGCAACCCAGGGAAGCTGTTTTTT.

A few counts support this clone. V usage is TRBV23-1 and J usage is TRBJ2-7; D gene ambiguous. TRBV23-1 carries the ORF label, with uncertain function. The CDR3 totals 8 residues. The V gene lost 8 bases and the J gene lost 6 bases, with 2 bases spanning the gap. This CDR3 reads CASFEQYF. In DNA form, the CDR3 reads TGCGCCAGCTTCGAGCAGTACTTC.

This chain uses TRBV5-5 with TRBJ2-7; the match to TRBD1 covers 10 bases. The V gene end was trimmed by 2 bases and the J gene end by 5 bases; junction bases not matched to a gene: 4. The V gene's germline CDR1 is SGHKS and CDR2 YYEKEE (reference sequence). The CDR3 is 14 residues long. CDR3 residues: CASSFDRGRNEQYF. The DNA for the CDR3 is TGTGCCAGCAGCTTCGACAGGGGGCGGAACGAGCAGTACTTC.

CDR3 protein: CATRHPGDTQYF. CDR3 bases: TGTGCCACCAGGCACCCTGGAGATACGCAGTATTTT. The gene calls are TRBV15 and TRBJ2-3, with D unclear. The CDR3 is 12 amino acids. The germline gives CDR1 LNHNV, CDR2 YYDKDF (reference sequence). Trimming removed 6 bases at V and 5 bases at J, with 9 bases between.

This clone was counted only a few times. Other DNA sequences from this sample encode an identical CDR3 as well. This rearrangement joins TRBV9 to TRBJ1-1, with TRBD1 matching over 8 bases. CDR1 and CDR2 (germline): SGDLS, YYNGEE. The V segment lost 3 bases and the J segment 0 bases; nucleotides outside the gene matches: 4. The CDR3 sequence is 15 residues long. The CDR3 loop is CASSEGTGLNTEAFF. The CDR3 DNA reads as TGTGCCAGCAGCGAGGGGACAGGATTGAACACTGAAGCTTTCTTT.

This clone has just a few counts. The chain combines TRBV7-9 with TRBJ1-1; the D is unclear. V was cut by 4 bases and J by 11 bases, with 17 bases left in between. CDR1 is SEHNR, CDR2 FQNEAQ, per germline (reference sequence). The CDR3 is 13 residues long. This CDR3 is CASSSGSTMRAFF. CDR3 nucleotide sequence: TGTGCCAGCAGCTCGGGGTCCACCATGAGGGCTTTCTTT.

A single count supports this clone. The chain carries TRBV7-2 and TRBJ1-2; D is unresolved. The V gene lost 7 bases and the J gene lost 0 bases, with 15 bases spanning the gap. CDR3 length: 15 amino acids. Germline loops: CDR1 SGHTA, CDR2 FQGNSA. The CDR3 sequence is CASTREGTSNYGYTF. The DNA for the CDR3 is TGTGCCAGCACCCGCGAGGGCACCTCTAACTATGGCTACACCTTC.

This chain uses TRBV6-5 with TRBJ1-2; no clear D. Trimming took off 5 bases at V and 8 bases at J, with 18 bases between the two ends. The germline V gene encodes CDR1 MNHEY and CDR2 SVGAGI. This CDR3 contains 14 residues. As DNA, the CDR3 is TGTGCCAGCAGTCCCGTCGGACCTCTGGCCGGCTACACCTTC. This codes for CASSPVGPLAGYTF.